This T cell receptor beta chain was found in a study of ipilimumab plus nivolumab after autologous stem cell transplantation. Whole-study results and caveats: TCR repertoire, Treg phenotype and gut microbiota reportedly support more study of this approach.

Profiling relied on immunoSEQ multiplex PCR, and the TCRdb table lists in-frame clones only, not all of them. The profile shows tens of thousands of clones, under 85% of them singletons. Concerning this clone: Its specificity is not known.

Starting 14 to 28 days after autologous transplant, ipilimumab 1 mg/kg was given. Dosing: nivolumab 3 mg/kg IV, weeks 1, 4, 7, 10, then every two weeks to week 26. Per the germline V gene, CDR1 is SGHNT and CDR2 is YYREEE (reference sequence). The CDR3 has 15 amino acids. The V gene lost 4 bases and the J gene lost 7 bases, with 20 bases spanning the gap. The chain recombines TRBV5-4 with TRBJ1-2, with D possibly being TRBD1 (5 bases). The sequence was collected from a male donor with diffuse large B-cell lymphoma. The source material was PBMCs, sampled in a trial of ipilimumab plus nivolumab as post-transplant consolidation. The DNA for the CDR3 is TGTGCCAGCAGCCAAAAACAGGTTCCCGGTGGTGGCTACACCTTC. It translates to CASSQKQVPGGGYTF.